This T cell receptor beta chain was sequenced in a study of shared clonotypes between healthy human individuals. Points on this clone: Its antigen is not known.

Study-wide points: Memory subsets generally showed lower estimated richness than naive subsets. Naive CD4 clonotypes were shared across a handful of donors at roughly 5.5%.

Researchers ran the assay at a deep level. The material for each subset, its genomic DNA, was split evenly across several immunoSEQ plates. Data came from immunoSEQ multiplex PCR; TCRdb stores just in-frame clones and leaves some out. The profile shows roughly 2,500,000 clones, 93% of them singletons. Germline CDR1 is KGHSH and CDR2 is LQKENI. The V gene lost 5 bases and the J gene lost 5 bases, with 10 bases spanning the gap. The CDR3 sequence is 13 residues long. Sequenced: naive CD4+ T cells from PBMCs. Described subset: CD45RA+ positively selected. The clonotype comes from a man aged 18 to 29 in good health. Some clones in this sample may be carry-over from other donors' samples. The chain joins TRBV18 to TRBJ2-1, with D unresolved. CDR3 bases: TGTGCCAGCTCAGCGCAGCGAAACAATGAGCAGTTCTTC. Translated, it gives CASSAQRNNEQFF. The whole variable domain, filled in from reference TRBV18 and TRBJ2-1, reads NAGVMQNPRHLVRRRGQEARLRCSPMKGHSHVYWYRQLPEEGLKFMVYLQKENIIDESGMPKERFSAEFPKEGPSILRIQQVVRGDSAAYFCASSAQRNNEQFFGPGTRLTVL.